This entry describes one TCR beta chain. This clonotype has more than one count but fewer than ten. No antigen is known for it. It has no much larger one-base neighbor in the sample; base qualities were not kept. Per the publication, the time point label means: blood at routine non-recurrence follow-up after resection. Without any cell sorting, TCR sequencing was performed on whole RNA extracted either from tumor and nontumor lung tissue or from cryopreserved PBMC samples. A patient was chosen for TCR sequencing only when enough RNA was available from at least two tumor regions. Libraries were built with 5' RACE. Data came from a NextSeq 500. The TCR library protocol attached a unique molecular identifier to each TCR cDNA molecule to allow correction of PCR and sequencing errors. In the authors' own workflow: TCR identification, UMI-based error correction and CDR3 extraction were all carried out with Decombinator tools. TCRs above a frequency of 2 per 1,000, corresponding to the top 1% of the tumor frequency distribution, were defined as expanded. Rényi diversity was computed with the R vegan package after subsampling each repertoire 100 times to 5,000 TCRs. To build CDR3 similarity networks, amino acid triplet string-kernel similarity was used, and CDR3s were connected when their pairwise similarity was above 0.82. Clones were called with MiXCR by TCRdb after fastp trimmed the public reads at Q25, and only in-frame beta chains were retained. CDR3 protein sequences are deduplicated, and each keeps its most common genes and DNA. For this entry, the V and J calls and clone size follow TCRdb and not the study's own pipeline. The table for this sample lists roughly 120,000 distinct CDR3 sequences; 9% to 15% of them were counted only once. Of the sample, around 16% falls within the top ten clones.

This specimen belongs to a study of spatial heterogeneity in lung cancer (dated by TCRdb to the late 2010s). In terms of the full investigation: Donors were 70 or so patients with early-stage, untreated non-small cell lung cancer from the lung TRACERx cohort. In the raw uncorrected reads, each unique combination of TCR and UMI appeared more than ten times on average. More beta-chain than alpha-chain transcripts were consistently detected, likely reflecting higher beta-chain transcript abundance. Follow-up PBMC samples were sequenced whenever the samples were available, and the median time to follow-up was about 25 months after resection. At surgery, some 220 tumor regions, approximately 64 matched nontumor lung samples and a few dozen PBMC samples were TCR-sequenced for both alpha and beta chains. Nonsynonymous mutation counts, determined by whole-exome sequencing of tumor tissue, were related to features of the TCR repertoire. In non-small cell lung cancer, the study made a quantitative comparison of TCR alpha and beta repertoires among multiple tumor regions, matched nontumor lung and blood. Study-wide conclusions, independent of this receptor: Ubiquitous expanded tumor TCRs were detected in blood more often at tumor resection than at routine follow-up. Only 14 patients were included in comparisons of baseline and follow-up blood repertoires. Confirming at a functional level the hypothesis that regional TCRs recognize regional mutations was considered to require additional single-cell paired TCR alpha and beta sequencing.

This clonotype was sampled from a male donor with early-stage non-small cell lung cancer. This material consisted of PBMCs, taken at follow-up.

The CDR3 region has the sequence CASSLANSPGDEQYF. The DNA reads as follows: TGTGCCAGCAGCTTAGCGAACAGCCCCGGGGACGAGCAGTACTTC. Recombination connected TRBV7-8 to TRBJ2-7; a tentative D match to TRBD2 spans 5 bases. CDR1 SGHVS and CDR2 FQNEAQ were looked up in the germline V gene. V is pared back by 0 bases and J by 5 bases, with 14 bases lying between the germline termini. The CDR3 sequence holds 15 residues, the cysteine and phenylalanine included. The entry retains the CDR3 DNA only, 45 bases that are in frame from base 1.